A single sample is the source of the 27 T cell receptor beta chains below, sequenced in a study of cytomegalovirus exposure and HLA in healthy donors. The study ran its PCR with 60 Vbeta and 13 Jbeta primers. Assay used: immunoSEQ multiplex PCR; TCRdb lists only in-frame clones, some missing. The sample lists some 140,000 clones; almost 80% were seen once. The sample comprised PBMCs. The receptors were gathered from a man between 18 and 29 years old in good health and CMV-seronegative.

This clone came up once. CDR3: CASSIDSPDTQYF. The CDR3, as DNA: TGTGCCAGTAGTATAGACAGTCCAGATACGCAGTATTTT. V and J are TRBV19 and TRBJ2-3; D is undetermined. Trimming cost V 0 bases and J 4 bases, with 5 bases left between them. Germline assignment: CDR1 LNHDA and CDR2 SQIVND (reference sequence). The CDR3 runs to 13 residues.

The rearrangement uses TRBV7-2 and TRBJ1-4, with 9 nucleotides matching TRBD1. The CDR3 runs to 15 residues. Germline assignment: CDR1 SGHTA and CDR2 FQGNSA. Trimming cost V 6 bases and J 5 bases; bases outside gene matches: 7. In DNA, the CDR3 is TGTGCCAGCAGTTCATACGGGACAGGGAATGAAAAACTGTTTTTT. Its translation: CASSSYGTGNEKLFF.

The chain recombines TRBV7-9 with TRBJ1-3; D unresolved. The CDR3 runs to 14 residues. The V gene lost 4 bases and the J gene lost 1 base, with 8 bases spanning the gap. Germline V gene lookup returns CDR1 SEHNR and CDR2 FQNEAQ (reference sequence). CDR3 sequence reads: CASSYGGSGNTIYF. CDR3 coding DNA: TGTGCCAGCAGCTATGGAGGGTCTGGAAACACCATATATTTT.

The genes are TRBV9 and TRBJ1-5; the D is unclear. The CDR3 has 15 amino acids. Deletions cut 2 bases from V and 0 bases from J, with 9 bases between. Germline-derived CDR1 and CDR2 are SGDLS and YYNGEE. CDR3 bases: TGTGCCAGCAGCGTCCCAGTAATTAGCAATCAGCCCCAGCATTTT. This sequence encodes CASSVPVISNQPQHF. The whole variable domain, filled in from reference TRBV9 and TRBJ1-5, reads DSGVTQTPKHLITATGQRVTLRCSPRSGDLSVYWYQQSLDQGLQFLIQYYNGEERAKGNILERFSAQQFPDLHSELNLSSLELGDSALYFCASSVPVISNQPQHFGDGTRLSIL.

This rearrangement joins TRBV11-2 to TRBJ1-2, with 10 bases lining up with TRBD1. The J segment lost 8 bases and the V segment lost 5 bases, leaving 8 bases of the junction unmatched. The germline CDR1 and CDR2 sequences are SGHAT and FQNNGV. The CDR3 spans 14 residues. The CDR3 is CASSPGQGGTGYTF. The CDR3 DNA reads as TGTGCCAGCAGCCCCGGACAGGGGGGCACGGGCTACACCTTC.

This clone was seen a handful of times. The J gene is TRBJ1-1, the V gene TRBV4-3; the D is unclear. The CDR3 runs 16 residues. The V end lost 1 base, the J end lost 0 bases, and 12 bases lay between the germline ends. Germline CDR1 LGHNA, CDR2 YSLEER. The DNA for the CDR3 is TGCGCCAGCAGCCAAGGATCTATTAGATTGAACACTGAAGCTTTCTTT. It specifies CASSQGSIRLNTEAFF.

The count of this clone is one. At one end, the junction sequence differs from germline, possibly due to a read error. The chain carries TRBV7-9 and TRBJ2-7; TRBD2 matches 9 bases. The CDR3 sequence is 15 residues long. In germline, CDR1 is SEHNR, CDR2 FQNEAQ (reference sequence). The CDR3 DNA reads TGTTCCAGCAGTAGTTCTAGCGGGGTTCCGGAAGGGCAGTACTTC. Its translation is CSSSSSSGVPEGQYF.

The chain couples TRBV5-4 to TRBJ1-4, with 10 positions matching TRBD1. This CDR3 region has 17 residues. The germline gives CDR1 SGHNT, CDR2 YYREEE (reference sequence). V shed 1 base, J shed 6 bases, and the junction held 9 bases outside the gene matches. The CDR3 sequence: CASSLYLGGQGDEKLFF. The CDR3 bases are TGTGCCAGCAGCTTGTATCTAGGAGGACAGGGGGATGAAAAACTGTTTTTT.

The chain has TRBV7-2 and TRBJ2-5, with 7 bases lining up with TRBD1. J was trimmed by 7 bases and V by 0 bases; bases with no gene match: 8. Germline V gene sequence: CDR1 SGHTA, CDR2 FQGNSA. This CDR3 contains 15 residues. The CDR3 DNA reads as TGTGCCAGCAGCTTAGCCATCGGGACAGAGGGGACCCAGTACTTC. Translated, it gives CASSLAIGTEGTQYF.

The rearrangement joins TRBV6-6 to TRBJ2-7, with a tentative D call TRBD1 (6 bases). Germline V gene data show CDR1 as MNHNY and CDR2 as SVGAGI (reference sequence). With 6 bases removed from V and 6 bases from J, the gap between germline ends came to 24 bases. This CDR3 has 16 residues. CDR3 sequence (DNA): TGTGCCAGCAGCCCCCCAGGGGCTTCTCCCCCCCTCGAGCAGTACTTC. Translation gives CASSPPGASPPLEQYF.

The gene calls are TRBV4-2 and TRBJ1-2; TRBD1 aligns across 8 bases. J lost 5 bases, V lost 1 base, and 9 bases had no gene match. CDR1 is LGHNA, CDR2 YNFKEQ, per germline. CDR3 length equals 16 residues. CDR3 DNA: TGTGCCAGCAGCCAAGGAGCGGGACAGGAGTATTATGGCTACACCTTC. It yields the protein CASSQGAGQEYYGYTF.

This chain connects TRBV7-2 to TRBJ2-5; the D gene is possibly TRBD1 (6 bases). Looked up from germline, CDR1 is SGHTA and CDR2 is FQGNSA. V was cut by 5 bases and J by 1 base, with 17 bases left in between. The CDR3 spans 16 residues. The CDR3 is CASSGQRSGTQETQYF. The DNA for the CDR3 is TGTGCCAGCAGCGGACAGAGATCCGGGACCCAAGAGACCCAGTACTTC.

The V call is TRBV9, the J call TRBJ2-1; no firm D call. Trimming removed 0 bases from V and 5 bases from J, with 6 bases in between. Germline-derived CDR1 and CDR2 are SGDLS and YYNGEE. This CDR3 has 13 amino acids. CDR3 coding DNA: TGTGCCAGCAGCGTAGCACGGGACAATGAGCAGTTCTTC. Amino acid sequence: CASSVARDNEQFF.

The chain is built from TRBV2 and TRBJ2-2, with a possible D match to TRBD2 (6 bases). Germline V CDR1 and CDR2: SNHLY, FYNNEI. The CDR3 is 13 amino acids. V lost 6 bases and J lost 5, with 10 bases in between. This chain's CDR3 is CASRNGGTGELFF. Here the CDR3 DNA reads TGTGCCAGCAGAAATGGGGGGACCGGGGAGCTGTTTTTT.

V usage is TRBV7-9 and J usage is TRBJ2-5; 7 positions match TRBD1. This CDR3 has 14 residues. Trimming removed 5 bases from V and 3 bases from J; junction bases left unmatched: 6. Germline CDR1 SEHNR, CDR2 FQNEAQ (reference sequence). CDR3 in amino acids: CASSPEDRKETQYF. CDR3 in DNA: TGTGCCAGCAGCCCAGAGGACAGGAAAGAGACCCAGTACTTC.

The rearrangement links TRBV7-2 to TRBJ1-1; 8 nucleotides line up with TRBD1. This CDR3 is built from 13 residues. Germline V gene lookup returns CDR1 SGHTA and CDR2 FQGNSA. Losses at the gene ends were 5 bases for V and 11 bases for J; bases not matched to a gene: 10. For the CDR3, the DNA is TGTGCCAGCAGCACACCAGGACAGGGACCGGCTTTCTTT. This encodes CASSTPGQGPAFF.

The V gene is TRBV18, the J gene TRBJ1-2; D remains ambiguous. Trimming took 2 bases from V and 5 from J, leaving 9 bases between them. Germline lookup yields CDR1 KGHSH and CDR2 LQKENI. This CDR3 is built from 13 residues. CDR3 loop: CASSPTPGYGYTF. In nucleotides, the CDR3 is TGTGCCAGCTCACCAACCCCAGGTTATGGCTACACCTTC.

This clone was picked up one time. The CDR3 spells CASSSHLPGLDEQYF. The CDR3 coding sequence is TGTGCCAGCAGCTCGCACCTCCCAGGGCTTGACGAGCAGTACTTC. The V call is TRBV7-2, the J call TRBJ2-5, with D possibly being TRBD1 (5 bases). Judging by the DNA end, TRBJ2-7 fits better; the J call may be wrong. The germline CDR1 and CDR2 sequences are SGHTA and FQGNSA. The CDR3 length is 15 residues.

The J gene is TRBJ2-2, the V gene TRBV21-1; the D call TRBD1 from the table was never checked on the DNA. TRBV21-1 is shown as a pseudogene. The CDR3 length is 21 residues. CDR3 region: CASSAISTGQGDIWFAGELFF. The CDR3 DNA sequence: TGTGCCAGCAGCGCTATATCCACGGGACAGGGTGATATTTGGTTTGCCGGGGAGCTGTTTTTT.

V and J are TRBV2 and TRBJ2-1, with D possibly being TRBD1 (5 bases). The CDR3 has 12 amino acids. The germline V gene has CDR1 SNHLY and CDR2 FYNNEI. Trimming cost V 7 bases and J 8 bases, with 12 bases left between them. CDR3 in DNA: TGTGCCAGCACCGTAGGGGTCCATGAGCAGTTCTTC. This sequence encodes CASTVGVHEQFF.

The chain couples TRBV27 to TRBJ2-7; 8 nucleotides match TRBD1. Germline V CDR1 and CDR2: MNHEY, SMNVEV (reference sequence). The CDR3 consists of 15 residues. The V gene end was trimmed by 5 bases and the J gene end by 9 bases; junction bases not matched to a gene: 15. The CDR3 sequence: CASSLTGGEPALQYF. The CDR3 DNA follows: TGTGCCAGCAGTCTTACAGGGGGAGAACCTGCACTGCAGTACTTC.

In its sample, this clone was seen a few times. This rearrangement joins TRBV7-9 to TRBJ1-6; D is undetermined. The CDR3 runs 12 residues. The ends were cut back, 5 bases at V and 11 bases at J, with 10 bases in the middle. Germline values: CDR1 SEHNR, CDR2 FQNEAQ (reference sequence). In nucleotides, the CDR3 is TGTGCCAGCAGCCCCGGAGCGACACCCCTCCACTTT. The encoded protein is CASSPGATPLHF.

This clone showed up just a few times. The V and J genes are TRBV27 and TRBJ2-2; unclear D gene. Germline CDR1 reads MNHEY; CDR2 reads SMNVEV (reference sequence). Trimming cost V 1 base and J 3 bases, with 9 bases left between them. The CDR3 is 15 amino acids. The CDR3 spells CASSLFGQDTGELFF. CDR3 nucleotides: TGTGCCAGCAGTTTATTCGGTCAGGACACCGGGGAGCTGTTTTTT.

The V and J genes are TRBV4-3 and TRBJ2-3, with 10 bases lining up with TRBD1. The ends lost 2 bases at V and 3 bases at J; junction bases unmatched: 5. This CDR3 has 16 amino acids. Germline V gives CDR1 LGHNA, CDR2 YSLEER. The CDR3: CASSQTPGQGTDTQYF. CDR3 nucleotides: TGCGCCAGCAGCCAAACACCGGGACAGGGGACAGATACGCAGTATTTT.

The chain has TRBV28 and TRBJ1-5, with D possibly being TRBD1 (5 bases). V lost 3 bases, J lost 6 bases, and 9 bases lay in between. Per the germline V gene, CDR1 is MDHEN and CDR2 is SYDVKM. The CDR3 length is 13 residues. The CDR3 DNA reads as TGTGCCAGCAGTTTCCAGGGTAGTCAGCCCCAGCATTTT. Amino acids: CASSFQGSQPQHF.

Written as DNA, the CDR3 is TGTGCCAGCTTCCCAGTGGGGACAGAAGACGAGCAGTACTTC. Its translation: CASFPVGTEDEQYF. This chain joins TRBV7-9 and TRBJ2-7, with 7 bases matching TRBD1. This CDR3 region has 14 residues. The V segment lost 8 bases and the J segment 5 bases; nucleotides outside the gene matches: 12. Germline V lookup: CDR1 SEHNR, CDR2 FQNEAQ (reference sequence).

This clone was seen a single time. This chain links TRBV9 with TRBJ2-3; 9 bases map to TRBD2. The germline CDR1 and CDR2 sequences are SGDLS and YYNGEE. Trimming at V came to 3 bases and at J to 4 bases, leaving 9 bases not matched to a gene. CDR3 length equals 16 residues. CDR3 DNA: TGTGCCAGCAGCGCCCCGCGGGGGGGCGGGCCAGATACGCAGTATTTT. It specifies CASSAPRGGGPDTQYF.